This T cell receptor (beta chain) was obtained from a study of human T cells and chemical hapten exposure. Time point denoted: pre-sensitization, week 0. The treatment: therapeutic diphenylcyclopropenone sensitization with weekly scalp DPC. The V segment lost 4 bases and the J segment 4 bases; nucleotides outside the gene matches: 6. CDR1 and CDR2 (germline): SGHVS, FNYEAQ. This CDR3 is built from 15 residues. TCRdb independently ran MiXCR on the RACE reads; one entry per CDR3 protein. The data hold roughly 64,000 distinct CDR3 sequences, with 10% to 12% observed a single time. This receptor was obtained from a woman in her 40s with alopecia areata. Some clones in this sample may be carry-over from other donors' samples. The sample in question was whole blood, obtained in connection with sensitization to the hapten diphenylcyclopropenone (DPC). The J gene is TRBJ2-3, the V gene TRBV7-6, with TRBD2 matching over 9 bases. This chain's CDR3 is CASSSQRGAPDTQYF. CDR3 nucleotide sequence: TGTGCCAGCAGCTCGCAGCGGGGGGCCCCAGATACGCAGTATTTT.